This is a list of T cell receptor beta chains from one sample in a study of OX40 agonist ivuxolimab in advanced cancers. Profiled with immunoSEQ multiplex PCR; TCRdb holds only in-frame clones, not every one. This table holds fewer than 90,000 clones, 91% found once. Sequences were derived from CD4+ or CD8+ T cells sorted from blood, sampled in a trial of the OX40 agonist ivuxolimab. The origin of the receptors is an adult with an advanced solid tumor such as melanoma, head and neck, liver or kidney cancer. CDR3s include the opening cysteine and the closing phenylalanine or tryptophan. The D gene is left open where the match is weak. Size is omitted from some rows. Given values are once, few, many or a class for expanded clones.

V gene: TRBV28; clone size: .; D gene: TRBD1; J gene: TRBJ2-7; CDR3 length: 14; CDR3 DNA: TGTGCCAGCAGAAAACAGGGGGGAGCCTACGAGCAGTACTTC; CDR3 protein: CASRKQGGAYEQYF
V gene: TRBV7-9; clone size: .; D gene: .; J gene: TRBJ2-3; CDR3 length: 14; CDR3 DNA: TGTGCCAGCAGAGAGGACTGGGGCACAGATACGCAGTATTTT; CDR3 protein: CASREDWGTDTQYF
V gene: TRBV5-1; clone size: .; D gene: .; J gene: TRBJ2-6; CDR3 length: 16; CDR3 DNA: TGCGCCAGCAGCTCAGACAGACTTCGCGGGGCCAACGTCCTGACTTTC; CDR3 protein: CASSSDRLRGANVLTF
V gene: TRBV11-3; clone size: .; D gene: .; J gene: TRBJ1-3; CDR3 length: 16; CDR3 DNA: TGTGCCAGCAGCTCCTCGGGACGAAACTCTGGAAACACCATATATTTT; CDR3 protein: CASSSSGRNSGNTIYF
V gene: TRBV28; clone size: .; D gene: .; J gene: TRBJ2-7; CDR3 length: 12; CDR3 DNA: TGTGCCAGCAGTTCACAGGGCCTCGAGCAGTACTTC; CDR3 protein: CASSSQGLEQYF
V gene: TRBV6-5; clone size: .; D gene: TRBD2; J gene: TRBJ2-2; CDR3 length: 15; CDR3 DNA: TGTGCCAGCAGTTACGCTGGGACTAGTGGCGGGGAGCTGTTTTTT; CDR3 protein: CASSYAGTSGGELFF
V gene: TRBV5-1; clone size: few; D gene: .; J gene: TRBJ2-3; CDR3 length: 14; CDR3 DNA: TGCGCCAGCAAAGGGGGGGCAGTGGCAGATACGCAGTATTTT; CDR3 protein: CASKGGAVADTQYF
V gene: TRBV10-3; clone size: .; D gene: .; J gene: TRBJ2-5; CDR3 length: 11; CDR3 DNA: TGTGCCATCAGTGAAGGGCGTACCCAGTACTTC; CDR3 protein: CAISEGRTQYF
V gene: TRBV30; clone size: .; D gene: TRBD2; J gene: TRBJ2-4; CDR3 length: 18; CDR3 DNA: TGTGCCTGCCTCGGCGGTAGCGGGAGCGCGCTTCCCAAAAACATTCAGTACTTC; CDR3 protein: CACLGGSGSALPKNIQYF
V gene: TRBV5-1; clone size: .; D gene: .; J gene: TRBJ1-1; CDR3 length: 12; CDR3 DNA: TGCGCCAGCAGCGTGGGGGATACTGAAGCTTTCTTT; CDR3 protein: CASSVGDTEAFF
V gene: TRBV6-1; clone size: .; D gene: .; J gene: TRBJ1-4; CDR3 length: 14; CDR3 DNA: TGTGCCAGCAGCGGGGGGTGGGCGCGTGAAAAACTGTTTTTT; CDR3 protein: CASSGGWAREKLFF
V gene: TRBV6-5; clone size: .; D gene: TRBD2; J gene: TRBJ2-7; CDR3 length: 14; CDR3 DNA: TGTGCCAGCAGCTCCAGCGGGAGATCCCCCAAGCAGTACTTC; CDR3 protein: CASSSSGRSPKQYF
V gene: TRBV28; clone size: .; D gene: TRBD2; J gene: TRBJ2-7; CDR3 length: 14; CDR3 DNA: TGTGCCAGCAGTTTAGTAGCGGGAGGCTACGAGCAGTACTTC; CDR3 protein: CASSLVAGGYEQYF
V gene: TRBV28; clone size: .; D gene: TRBD2; J gene: TRBJ2-3; CDR3 length: 14; CDR3 DNA: TGTGCCAGCAGCTCTAGCGGGAGCACAGATACGCAGTATTTT; CDR3 protein: CASSSSGSTDTQYF
V gene: TRBV9; clone size: .; D gene: .; J gene: TRBJ1-1; CDR3 length: 12; CDR3 DNA: TGTGCCAGCAGCGACGGACACGATGGAGCTTTCTTT; CDR3 protein: CASSDGHDGAFF
V gene: TRBV25-1; clone size: .; D gene: TRBD1; J gene: TRBJ1-3; CDR3 length: 14; CDR3 DNA: TGTGCCAGCAGGCAGACAGGGGTTTGGAACACCATATATTTT; CDR3 protein: CASRQTGVWNTIYF